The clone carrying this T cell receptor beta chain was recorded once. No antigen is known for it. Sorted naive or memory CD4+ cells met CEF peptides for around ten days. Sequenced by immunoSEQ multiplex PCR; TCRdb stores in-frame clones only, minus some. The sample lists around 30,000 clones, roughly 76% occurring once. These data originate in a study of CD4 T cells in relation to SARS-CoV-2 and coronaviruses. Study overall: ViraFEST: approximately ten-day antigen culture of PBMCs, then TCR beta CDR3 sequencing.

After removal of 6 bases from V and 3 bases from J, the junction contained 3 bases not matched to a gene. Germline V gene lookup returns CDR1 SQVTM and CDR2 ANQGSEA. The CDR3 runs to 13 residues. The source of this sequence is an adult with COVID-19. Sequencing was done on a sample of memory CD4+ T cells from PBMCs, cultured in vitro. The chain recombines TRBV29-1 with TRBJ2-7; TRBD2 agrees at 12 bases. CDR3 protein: CSVPTSGGYEQYF. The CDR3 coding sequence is TGCAGCGTCCCGACTAGCGGGGGCTACGAGCAGTACTTC.